These 28 T cell receptor beta chains were all obtained from the same sample, sequenced in a study of blood T cell repertoires in COVID-19. Sequencing was performed with immunoSEQ multiplex PCR; in TCRdb, only in-frame clones are kept and a portion is missing. The table lists 60,000 to 80,000 clones, roughly 90% of them singletons. Sequences were obtained from peripheral blood. The receptors come from a human donor in a cohort sampled during active COVID-19.

This rearrangement joins TRBV5-1 to TRBJ1-2; 7 bases line up with TRBD1. This CDR3 is built from 14 residues. The V segment lost 4 bases and the J segment 5 bases; nucleotides outside the gene matches: 8. Germline CDR1 SGHRS, CDR2 YFSETQ. The DNA for the CDR3 is TGCGCCAGCAGCCAAGGACAGGCCTCATATGGCTACACCTTC. Protein sequence: CASSQGQASYGYTF.

This rearrangement joins TRBV18 to TRBJ1-2; perhaps TRBD1 as D (5 bases). V dropped 5 bases and J dropped 4 bases, with 14 bases sitting between them. The CDR3 runs to 14 residues. Germline V gene sequence: CDR1 KGHSH, CDR2 LQKENI. The CDR3 region has the DNA TGTGCCAGCTCAATCGACAGAGTCCTCTATGGCTACACCTTC. It codes for CASSIDRVLYGYTF. The full variable domain, in which reference TRBV18 and TRBJ1-2 provide the parts outside the CDR3, is NAGVMQNPRHLVRRRGQEARLRCSPMKGHSHVYWYRQLPEEGLKFMVYLQKENIIDESGMPKERFSAEFPKEGPSILRIQQVVRGDSAAYFCASSIDRVLYGYTFGSGTRLTVV.

The chain joins TRBV7-6 to TRBJ2-1, with D maybe TRBD2 (5 bases). CDR3 size: 16 residues. V dropped 1 base and J dropped 8 bases, with 18 bases sitting between them. Germline lookup yields CDR1 SGHVS and CDR2 FNYEAQ. In nucleotides, the CDR3 is TGTGCCAGCAGCTTAGTTCGGACTCCCTCCGCCGATGAGCAGTTCTTC. This encodes CASSLVRTPSADEQFF.

The chain employs TRBV11-2 and TRBJ2-7; possibly TRBD2 for D (5 bases). The germline gives CDR1 SGHAT, CDR2 FQNNGV. The CDR3 has 16 residues. Trimming pared 8 bases from V and 4 bases from J, leaving 24 bases between. CDR3 loop: CASGGGPADGSYEQYF. The CDR3 DNA reads as TGTGCCAGCGGCGGAGGACCGGCGGATGGAAGTTACGAGCAGTACTTC.

The chain couples TRBV29-1 to TRBJ2-2, with 7 bases that match TRBD2. The CDR3 is 15 residues long. With 4 bases clipped from V and 4 bases from J, the junction kept 9 bases outside the gene matches. Germline lookup yields CDR1 SQVTM and CDR2 ANQGSEA. The CDR3, as DNA: TGCAGCGTTGCGGGAGGAACTGAAACCACCGGGGAGCTGTTTTTT. It specifies CSVAGGTETTGELFF.

The gene calls are TRBV7-8 and TRBJ2-2; 10 bases align to TRBD1. Germline V gives CDR1 SGHVS, CDR2 FQNEAQ. J gave up 4 bases and V 5 bases, and 25 bases lay outside the gene matches. This CDR3 is 22 amino acids long. DNA of the CDR3: TGTGCCAGCAGCACAAAACGGGTGCGGAGTGACAGGGGGCTCGGCGGCACCGGGGAGCTGTTTTTT. This sequence encodes CASSTKRVRSDRGLGGTGELFF.

V and J are TRBV6-5 and TRBJ1-1; D is uncertain. The V gene lost 3 bases and the J gene lost 6 bases, with 11 bases spanning the gap. CDR3 length equals 13 residues. Per germline, CDR1 MNHEY and CDR2 SVGAGI. CDR3 protein: CASSYINRAEAFF. The CDR3 DNA reads as TGTGCCAGCAGTTATATAAATAGAGCTGAAGCTTTCTTT.

This rearrangement joins TRBV7-3 to TRBJ1-1, with TRBD1 identical over 7 bases. V lost 5 bases, J lost 4 bases, and 7 bases stayed unmatched. The CDR3 totals 14 residues. Germline V gives CDR1 SGHTA, CDR2 FQGTGA. CDR3 protein: CASSPTGALTEAFF. The DNA of the CDR3 is TGTGCCAGCAGCCCAACAGGGGCCCTCACTGAAGCTTTCTTT.

V is TRBV10-1 and J is TRBJ2-2; tentative D call: TRBD1 (5 bases). CDR3 length: 13 amino acids. Germline CDR1 reads WNHNN; CDR2 reads SYGVQD (reference sequence). V lost 3 bases to trimming and J lost 3 bases, with 5 bases between them. CDR3 DNA: TGCGCCAGCAGTGACAGGGACACCGGGGAGCTGTTTTTT. It codes for CASSDRDTGELFF.

CDR3 region: CASSLVRGTLTDTQYF. The DNA for the CDR3 is TGTGCCAGCAGCTTAGTCAGGGGGACGTTGACAGATACGCAGTATTTT. The rearrangement uses TRBV11-2 and TRBJ2-3; 7 nucleotides align to TRBD1. This CDR3 spans 16 amino acids. In germline, CDR1 is SGHAT, CDR2 FQNNGV. After removal of 1 base from V and 3 bases from J, the junction contained 7 bases not matched to a gene.

V usage is TRBV19 and J usage is TRBJ2-1; 7 bases fit TRBD2. This CDR3 region has 12 residues. V lost 6 bases, J lost 9 bases, and 5 bases stayed unmatched. Germline V gene sequence: CDR1 LNHDA, CDR2 SQIVND (reference sequence). CDR3 loop: CASRLGGGEQFF. Written as DNA, the CDR3 is TGTGCCAGTAGGCTCGGCGGGGGTGAGCAGTTCTTC.

The chain couples TRBV7-2 to TRBJ2-7; 7 nucleotides match TRBD1. The CDR3 is 16 residues long. Germline V gene data show CDR1 as SGHTA and CDR2 as FQGNSA. V lost 5 bases, J lost 7 bases, and 17 bases stayed unmatched. CDR3 loop: CASSPPNSRGGGEQYF. The CDR3 bases are TGTGCCAGCAGCCCCCCGAATAGTAGAGGGGGCGGGGAGCAGTACTTC.

The rearrangement joins TRBV25-1 to TRBJ1-4; maybe TRBD1 (6 bases). Germline CDR1 and CDR2: MGHDK and SYGVNS. The germline V and J ends were trimmed by 2 bases and 6 bases, with 19 bases remaining between them. The CDR3 sequence is 17 residues long. CDR3 bases: TGTGCCAGCAGTGAAAGGGGAACCAAGGGGGTGCATGAAAAACTGTTTTTT. Amino acid sequence: CASSERGTKGVHEKLFF.

J is TRBJ1-4 and V is TRBV2, with 8 bases identical to TRBD1. In germline, CDR1 is SNHLY, CDR2 FYNNEI. V lost 7 bases to trimming and J lost 7 bases; unmatched junction nucleotides: 8. The CDR3 consists of 14 residues. The CDR3 DNA reads as TGTGCCAGCAACCCGGACAGGGTGCCTGAAAAACTGTTTTTT. Amino acid sequence: CASNPDRVPEKLFF.

This clone was observed a single time. V usage is TRBV19 and J usage is TRBJ1-4; D is uncertain. The germline V gene encodes CDR1 LNHDA and CDR2 SQIVND (reference sequence). V was pared by 3 bases and J by 0 bases, with 8 bases between. This CDR3 has 15 amino acids. The CDR3 nucleotides read TGTGCCAGTAGTATCCGGGATTCAACTAATGAAAAACTGTTTTTT. As protein: CASSIRDSTNEKLFF.

This clone has just a few counts. This CDR3 is CASSTTTSASYEQYF. In nucleotides, the CDR3 is TGCGCCAGCAGCACCACGACTAGCGCCTCCTACGAGCAGTACTTC. The chain recombines TRBV5-1 with TRBJ2-7; 8 bases are a match to TRBD2. After removal of 4 bases from V and 0 bases from J, the junction contained 6 bases not matched to a gene. Germline V gives CDR1 SGHRS, CDR2 YFSETQ. The CDR3 loop spans 15 amino acids.

This clone was recorded once. The chain joins TRBV5-1 to TRBJ2-2; 8 bases fit TRBD2. The germline CDR1 and CDR2 sequences are SGHRS and YFSETQ. The CDR3 sequence is 16 residues long. Trimming cost V 0 bases and J 3 bases; bases outside gene matches: 4. The CDR3 DNA is TGCGCCAGCAGCTTGGAGACGGGAGGGGACACCGGGGAGCTGTTTTTT. It translates to CASSLETGGDTGELFF.

The chain has TRBV6-5 and TRBJ2-7, with TRBD1 matching 8 bases. CDR1 MNHEY and CDR2 SVGAGI come from the germline V gene. V lost 8 bases and J lost 3; bases outside the gene matches: 0. The CDR3 sequence is 11 residues long. The chain's CDR3 is CASGTGYEQYF. DNA for the CDR3: TGTGCCAGCGGGACAGGCTACGAGCAGTACTTC.

This clone was picked up one time. V and J are TRBV11-2 and TRBJ2-5; 12 bases agree with TRBD2. Germline V gives CDR1 SGHAT, CDR2 FQNNGV. The CDR3 loop spans 15 amino acids. Losses at the gene ends were 3 bases for V and 4 bases for J; bases not matched to a gene: 3. CDR3 sequence: CASSLPGLAGETQYF. CDR3 in DNA: TGTGCCAGCAGCTTGCCGGGACTAGCGGGAGAGACCCAGTACTTC.

The CDR3 region is CASSPPYGNTIYF. CDR3 DNA: TGTGCCAGCTCACCACCGTATGGAAACACCATATATTTT. The J gene is TRBJ1-3, the V gene TRBV18; D ambiguous. The CDR3 is 13 residues long. Trimming cost V 0 bases and J 3 bases, with 3 bases left between them. Germline assignment: CDR1 KGHSH and CDR2 LQKENI. The full variable domain, with the rest looked up from reference TRBV18 and TRBJ1-3, is NAGVMQNPRHLVRRRGQEARLRCSPMKGHSHVYWYRQLPEEGLKFMVYLQKENIIDESGMPKERFSAEFPKEGPSILRIQQVVRGDSAAYFCASSPPYGNTIYFGEGSWLTVV.

The chain's CDR3 is CASSYRQGLGTEAFF. The CDR3 DNA follows: TGTGCCAGCAGTTATAGACAGGGGTTGGGCACTGAAGCTTTCTTT. The rearrangement uses TRBV6-5 and TRBJ1-1; TRBD1 matches 8 bases. Germline V CDR1 and CDR2: MNHEY, SVGAGI. With V trimmed by 3 bases and J by 4 bases, 7 bases remained unmatched. This CDR3 spans 15 amino acids.

The V and J genes are TRBV4-1 and TRBJ2-7, with no clear D. Germline V lookup: CDR1 MGHRA, CDR2 YSYEKL. Trimming pared 4 bases from V and 0 bases from J, leaving 7 bases between. This CDR3 comprises 13 residues. CDR3 sequence: CASSLASSYEQYF. CDR3 nucleotide sequence: TGCGCCAGCAGCCTGGCCAGCTCCTACGAGCAGTACTTC.

The gene calls are TRBV4-3 and TRBJ2-7, with 10 bases lining up with TRBD1. This CDR3 has 17 amino acids. Germline CDR1 and CDR2: LGHNA and YSLEER. V shed 2 bases, J shed 2 bases, and the junction held 9 bases outside the gene matches. This CDR3 reads CASSQTIDRGRTYEQYF. Here the CDR3 DNA reads TGCGCCAGCAGCCAAACGATTGACAGGGGGCGTACCTACGAGCAGTACTTC.

The chain recombines TRBV12-3 or TRBV12-4 with TRBJ2-7; D possibly corresponds to TRBD1 (5 bases). The V end was cut by 6 bases, the J end by 3 bases, with 9 bases between. The CDR3 totals 12 residues. The CDR3 sequence is CASSSTGYEQYF. The CDR3 region has the DNA TGTGCCAGCAGCTCTACAGGCTACGAGCAGTACTTC.

The gene calls are TRBV7-2 and TRBJ1-6, with D possibly TRBD1 on 5 matching bases. CDR1 is SGHTA and CDR2 is FQGNSA in the germline V gene. The germline V and J ends were trimmed by 8 bases and 7 bases, with 18 bases remaining between them. CDR3 length: 15 amino acids. In DNA, the CDR3 is TGTGCCAGCCCCCTAGGGGAAAGTCCAAATTCACCCCTCCACTTT. Protein: CASPLGESPNSPLHF.

The V gene is TRBV19, the J gene TRBJ1-4; D gene unclear. Germline CDR1 LNHDA, CDR2 SQIVND (reference sequence). V shed 7 bases and J shed 8 bases, with 8 bases lying between them. The CDR3 contains 11 residues. The CDR3 DNA follows: TGTGCCAGTACCGAGAGGGAAAAACTGTTTTTT. Its translation: CASTEREKLFF.

This clone appeared a few times. The V call is TRBV13, the J call TRBJ2-5; 7 bases agree with TRBD2. Germline assignment: CDR1 PRHDT and CDR2 FYEKMQ (reference sequence). CDR3 length: 16 amino acids. Trimming took 1 base from V and 2 from J; bases not matched to a gene: 7. CDR3 DNA: TGTGCCAGCAGCTTAGTTTCGGGAGGTTATCAAGAGACCCAGTACTTC. It codes for CASSLVSGGYQETQYF.

In its sample, this clone was seen a few times. CDR3 sequence: CASSYNVGTMRYEQYF. The CDR3 region has the DNA TGTGCCAGCAGCTATAACGTTGGGACAATGCGCTACGAGCAGTACTTC. The rearrangement joins TRBV7-9 to TRBJ2-7, with D possibly being TRBD1 (6 bases). From germline, CDR1 is SEHNR and CDR2 FQNEAQ (reference sequence). This CDR3 contains 16 residues. Trimming shortened V by 4 bases and J by 3 bases, and 19 bases separated the two germline ends.